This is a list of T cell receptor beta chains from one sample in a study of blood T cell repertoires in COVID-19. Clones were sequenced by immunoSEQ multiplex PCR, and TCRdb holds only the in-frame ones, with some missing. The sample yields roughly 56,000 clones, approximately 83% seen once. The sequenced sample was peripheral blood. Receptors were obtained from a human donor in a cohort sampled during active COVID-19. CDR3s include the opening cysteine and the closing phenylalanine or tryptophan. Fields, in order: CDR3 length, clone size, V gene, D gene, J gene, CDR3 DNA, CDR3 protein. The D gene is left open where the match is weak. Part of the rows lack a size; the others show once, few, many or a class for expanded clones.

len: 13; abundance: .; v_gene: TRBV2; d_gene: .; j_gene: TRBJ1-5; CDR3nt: TGTGCCAGCAGGGCGGTTAGCAATCAGCCCCAGCATTTT; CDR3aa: CASRAVSNQPQHF
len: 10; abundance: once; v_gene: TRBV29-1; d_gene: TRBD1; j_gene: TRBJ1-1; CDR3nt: TGCAGCGTGGGACAGATAGAAGCTTTCTTT; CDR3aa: CSVGQIEAFF
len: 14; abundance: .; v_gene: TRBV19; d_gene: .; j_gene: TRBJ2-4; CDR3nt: TGTGCCAGTAGTATGGGGAGGCTCCAAAACATTCAGTACTTC; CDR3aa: CASSMGRLQNIQYF
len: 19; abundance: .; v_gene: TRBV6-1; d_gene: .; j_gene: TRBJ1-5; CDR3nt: TGTGCCAGCAGTGAAGAGGACCCGGGTCAGTTCGGGGGGGTGCAGCCCCAGCATTTT; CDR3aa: CASSEEDPGQFGGVQPQHF
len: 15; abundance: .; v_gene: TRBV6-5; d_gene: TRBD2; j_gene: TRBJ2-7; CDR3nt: TGTGCCAGCAGACCGACTAGCGGAGGGAACGCGGAGCAGTACTTC; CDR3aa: CASRPTSGGNAEQYF
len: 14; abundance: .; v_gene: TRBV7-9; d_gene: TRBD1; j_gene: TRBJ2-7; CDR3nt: TGTGCCAGCACCCCCGGGACAGGGTCCAACGAGCAGTACTTC; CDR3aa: CASTPGTGSNEQYF
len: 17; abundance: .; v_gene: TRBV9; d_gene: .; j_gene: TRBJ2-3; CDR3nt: TGTGCCAGCAGCGTCTCCCCGGTAGTAGCGGGCACAGATACGCAGTATTTT; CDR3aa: CASSVSPVVAGTDTQYF
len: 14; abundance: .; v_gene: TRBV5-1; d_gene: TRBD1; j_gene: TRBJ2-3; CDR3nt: TGCGCCAGCAGCCCGGACAGGGGAGCAGATACGCAGTATTTT; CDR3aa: CASSPDRGADTQYF
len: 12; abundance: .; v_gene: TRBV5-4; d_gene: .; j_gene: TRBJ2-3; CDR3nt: TGTGCCAGCAGCGCGGGTGTAGATACGCAGTATTTT; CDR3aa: CASSAGVDTQYF
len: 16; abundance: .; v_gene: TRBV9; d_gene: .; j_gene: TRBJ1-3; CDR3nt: TGTGCCAGCAGCCTCGGGCAGGGCGACTCTGGAAACACCATATATTTT; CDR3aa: CASSLGQGDSGNTIYF
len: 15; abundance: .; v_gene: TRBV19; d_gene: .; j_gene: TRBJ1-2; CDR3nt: TGTGCCAGTAGTATAGTGCATATAGGAGCCCATGGCTACACCTTC; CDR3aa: CASSIVHIGAHGYTF
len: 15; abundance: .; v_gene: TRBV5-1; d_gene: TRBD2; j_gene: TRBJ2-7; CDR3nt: TGCGCCAGCAGCTTGGCCTGGACTAGCGGCTACGAGCAGTACTTC; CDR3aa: CASSLAWTSGYEQYF
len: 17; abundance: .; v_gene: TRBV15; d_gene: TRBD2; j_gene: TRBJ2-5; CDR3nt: TGTGCCACCAGCAGAGGGGAGGGGCCTAGCGGCCAAGAGACCCAGTACTTC; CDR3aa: CATSRGEGPSGQETQYF
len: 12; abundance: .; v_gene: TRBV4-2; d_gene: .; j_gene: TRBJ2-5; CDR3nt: TGTGCCAGCAGCCAAGGGAGAGAGACCCAGTACTTC; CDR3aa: CASSQGRETQYF
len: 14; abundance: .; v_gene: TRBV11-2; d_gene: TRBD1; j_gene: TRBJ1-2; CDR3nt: TGTGCCAGCAGCTCCACAGGGGGCCTCTATGGCTACACCTTC; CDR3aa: CASSSTGGLYGYTF
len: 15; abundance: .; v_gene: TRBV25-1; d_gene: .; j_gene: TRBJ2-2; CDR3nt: TGTGCCAGCAGTGAGCCGGGGTTGGGCACCGGGGAGCTGTTTTTT; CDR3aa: CASSEPGLGTGELFF
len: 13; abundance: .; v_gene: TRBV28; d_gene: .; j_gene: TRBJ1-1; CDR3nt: TGTGCCAGCAGCCCCTCTGGGCCCGAGGGAGCTTTCTTT; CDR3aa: CASSPSGPEGAFF
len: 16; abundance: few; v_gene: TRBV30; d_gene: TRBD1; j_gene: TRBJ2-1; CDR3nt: TGTGCCTGGAGTGTTATAGGGACAGGGGGCTACAATGAGCAGTTCTTC; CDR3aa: CAWSVIGTGGYNEQFF
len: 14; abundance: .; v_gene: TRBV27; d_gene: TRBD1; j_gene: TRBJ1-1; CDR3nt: TGTGCCAGCAAGATAGACAGGGTGAATACTGAAGCTTTCTTT; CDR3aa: CASKIDRVNTEAFF
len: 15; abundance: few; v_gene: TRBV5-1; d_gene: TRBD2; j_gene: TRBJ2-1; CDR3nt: TGCGCCAGCCCCTCGCGGGAGGTCCGATACAATGAGCAGTTCTTC; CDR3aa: CASPSREVRYNEQFF